This T cell receptor (beta chain) is drawn from a study of type 1 and type 2 diabetes patients. Study-level background: T cells were magnetically sorted from PBMCs as CD4+ or CD8+ subsets.

The CDR3 loop spans 15 amino acids. Germline CDR1 DFQATT, CDR2 SNEGSKA (reference sequence). The V end lost 5 bases, the J end lost 1 base, and 16 bases lay between the germline ends. The PCR template was genomic DNA. Multiplex PCR with 30 forward and 13 reverse primers amplified the TCR beta CDR3. Via MiXCR, TCRdb re-called the multiplex PCR reads, giving one row per CDR3 protein. The repertoire holds 250,000 or so distinct CDR3 sequences, with approximately 50% as singletons. The specimen was peripheral blood mononuclear cells (PBMCs). The chain links TRBV20-1 to TRBJ2-3, with no clear D. This clonotype was sampled from a man younger than 35 with type 2 diabetes. The CDR3, as DNA: TGCAGTGCTCCAAAACTGATGCCTCGCACAGATACGCAGTATTTT. This encodes CSAPKLMPRTDTQYF.